The entry that follows covers one T cell receptor (beta chain) sequence. The CDR3 has 16 amino acids. With V trimmed by 4 bases and J by 3 bases, 8 bases remained unmatched. Germline-derived CDR1 and CDR2 are SGHRS and YFSETQ. The data are from a study of blood T cell repertoires in COVID-19. Study details: Sources were T cells, B-cell-depleted T cells, or PBMCs; the material itself was cDNA or gDNA.

The authors' processing: Reference gene primers were amplified, and this amplification served to estimate nucleated cell counts. The data were produced by immunoSEQ multiplex PCR, yet TCRdb's version contains in-frame clones alone and is incomplete. V, J and clone size are taken as reported in that table, and D and trimming were inferred from the DNA itself. The sample lists fewer than 350,000 clones; about 89% were seen once. This sequence was found in a man between 35 and 55 years old with acute or convalescent COVID-19. The J gene is TRBJ2-3, the V gene TRBV5-1; 10 nucleotides agree with TRBD1. The sequencing input was peripheral blood. Written as DNA, the CDR3 is TGCGCCAGCAGCCTCGGGACAGGGGCCCTAACAGATACGCAGTATTTT. Amino acid sequence: CASSLGTGALTDTQYF.